Described below is a single T cell receptor beta chain sequence and its context. The data were taken from a study of blood T cell repertoires in COVID-19. Libraries were prepared by immunoSEQ multiplex PCR; TCRdb keeps only in-frame clonotypes and omits some of them. The table shows some 80,000 clones, with approximately 87% occurring only once. This CDR3 is built from 12 residues. Germline V gives CDR1 LNHNV, CDR2 YYDKDF (reference sequence). Trimming pared 0 bases from V and 4 bases from J, leaving 3 bases between. This receptor was taken from a human donor in a cohort sampled during active COVID-19. Sample: peripheral blood. The chain employs TRBV15 and TRBJ1-2; unclear D gene. CDR3 sequence reads: CATSRDSYGYTF. The DNA for the CDR3 is TGTGCCACCAGCAGAGACAGCTATGGCTACACCTTC.